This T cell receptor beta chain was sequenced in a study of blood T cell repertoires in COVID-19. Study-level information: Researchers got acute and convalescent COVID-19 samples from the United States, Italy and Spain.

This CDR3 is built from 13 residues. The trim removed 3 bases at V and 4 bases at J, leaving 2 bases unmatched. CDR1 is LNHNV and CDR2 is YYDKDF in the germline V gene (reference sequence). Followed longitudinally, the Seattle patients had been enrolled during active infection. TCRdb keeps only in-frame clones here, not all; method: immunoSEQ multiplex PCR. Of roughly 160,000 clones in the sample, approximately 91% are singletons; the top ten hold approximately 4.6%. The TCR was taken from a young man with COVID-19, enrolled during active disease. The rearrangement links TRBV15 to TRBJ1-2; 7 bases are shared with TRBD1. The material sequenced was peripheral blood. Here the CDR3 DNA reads TGTGCCACCAGCAGGGGGGACAGCTATGGCTACACCTTC. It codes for CATSRGDSYGYTF.